This T cell receptor (beta chain) was obtained from a study of PD-1 blockade in mismatch repair-deficient tumors. Study-level background: Patients had approximately 13 mismatch repair-deficient cancer types, all previously treated and progressing. Study-level points and caveats: After pembrolizumab, tumor-resident clones rose rapidly, then generally contracted before radiologic responses.

TCR sequencing covered a few patients who responded to pembrolizumab. Clones were read by immunoSEQ multiplex PCR, and TCRdb kept only the in-frame ones, dropping some. Of 95,000 to 150,000 clones in the sample, 86% were seen once. CDR1 and CDR2 (germline): MGHRA, YSYEKL. The CDR3 totals 16 residues. V lost 1 base to trimming and J lost 0 bases; unmatched junction nucleotides: 5. As for this clone: What it binds is unknown.

The chain uses TRBV4-1 and TRBJ2-7; 8 nucleotides align to TRBD2. The TCR sequence derives from an adult with mismatch repair-deficient cancer. Here the sequenced sample was peripheral blood, taken 44 weeks after starting pembrolizumab. This CDR3 is CASSQGLAGLSYEQYF. CDR3 in DNA: TGCGCCAGCAGCCAAGGTCTAGCGGGCCTCTCCTACGAGCAGTACTTC.